This T cell receptor (beta chain) derives from a study of cytomegalovirus exposure and HLA in healthy donors. Sampled while nominally healthy, donors likely had unrecorded immune exposures. The CDR3 consists of 14 residues. From germline, CDR1 is MGHDK and CDR2 SYGVNS. V was clipped by 5 bases and J by 3 bases, with 12 bases between them. This PCR relied on a set of 60 Vbeta primers and 13 Jbeta primers. TCRdb's table, derived via immunoSEQ multiplex PCR, lists solely in-frame clones and lacks some. The sample carries some 130,000 clones, approximately 80% recorded once. Sequencing was done on a sample of PBMCs. This TCR was sampled from a middle-aged man in good health and CMV-seronegative. V usage is TRBV25-1 and J usage is TRBJ2-3; a weak D match, TRBD1 (6 bases). The CDR3 here is CASSIRGGTDTQYF. The CDR3 DNA reads as TGTGCCAGCAGTATACGAGGGGGAACAGATACGCAGTATTTT.